The source of this TCR beta chain is a study of cytomegalovirus exposure and HLA in healthy donors. PCR involved 60 Vbeta and 13 Jbeta primers. Original analysis: About 80 million unique TCR beta chains, about 11 million of them shared, were counted by a later analysis. The assay was immunoSEQ multiplex PCR, and TCRdb's table has in-frame clones only and misses some. V and J calls and clone size are copied from that table; D and trimming were computed from the DNA. The sample lists 170,000 or so clones, roughly 73% occurring once. This clone is a singleton in its sample. The source material was PBMCs. The clonotype was recovered from a young woman in good health and CMV-seronegative.

The DNA of the CDR3 is TGTGCCAGCAGTAGGACAGGGGGCTCCTACGAGCAGTACTTC. Amino acids: CASSRTGGSYEQYF. The chain has TRBV6-5 and TRBJ2-7; the match to TRBD1 covers 10 bases. This CDR3 contains 14 residues. Germline V CDR1 and CDR2: MNHEY, SVGAGI. The V and J ends lost 5 bases and 0 bases, in that order; junction bases with no gene match: 1.